Listed here is a single TCR beta chain. This specimen comes from a study of blood T cell repertoires in COVID-19. On the study more broadly: Donors in the United States, Italy and Spain gave samples during acute or convalescent COVID-19. Sample material is recorded as cDNA or gDNA derived from T cells, B-cell-depleted T cells, or PBMCs.

There are 16 residues in the CDR3. Self-reported history from a screening survey and questionnaire set each donor's cohort. Either two negative PCRs, clearance, or symptom resolution qualified Cohort 3 donors as recovered. Assay used: immunoSEQ multiplex PCR; TCRdb lists only in-frame clones, some missing. The sample holds over 400,000 clones, roughly nine tenths seen once. This TCR derives from a woman aged 60-70 years who had recovered from COVID-19. The sample taken for sequencing was PBMCs or T cells enriched from blood (not recorded which). The rearrangement links TRBV12-1 to TRBJ2-7; TRBD2 was called by the table and not checked on the DNA. TRBV12-1 corresponds to a pseudogene. CDR3 sequence: CASSLPWGGHSYEQYF. CDR3 DNA: TGTGCCAGCAGCCTCCCGTGGGGGGGGCATTCCTACGAGCAGTACTTC.